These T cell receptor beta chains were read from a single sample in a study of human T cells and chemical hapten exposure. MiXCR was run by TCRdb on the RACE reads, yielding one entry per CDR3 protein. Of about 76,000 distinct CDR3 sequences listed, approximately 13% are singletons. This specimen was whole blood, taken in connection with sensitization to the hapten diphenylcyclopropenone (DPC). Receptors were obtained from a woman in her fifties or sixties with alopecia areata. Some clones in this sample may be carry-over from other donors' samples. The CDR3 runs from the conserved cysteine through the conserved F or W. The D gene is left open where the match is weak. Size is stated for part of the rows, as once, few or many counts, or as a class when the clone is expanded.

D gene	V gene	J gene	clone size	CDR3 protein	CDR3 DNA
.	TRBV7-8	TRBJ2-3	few	CASSYQGSLDTQYF	TGTGCCAGCAGCTACCAGGGTAGTCTTGATACGCAGTATTTT
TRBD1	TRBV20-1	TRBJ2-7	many	CSARQGVTYEQYF	TGCAGTGCCCGACAGGGAGTAACGTACGAGCAGTACTTC
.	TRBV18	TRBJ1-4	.	CASSHGGLRPATNEKLFF	TGTGCCAGCTCGCACGGGGGCTTGAGACCCGCAACTAATGAAAAACTGTTTTTT
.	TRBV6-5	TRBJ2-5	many	CASSYELRGTQYF	TGTGCCAGCAGTTATGAGCTTCGGGGGACCCAGTACTTC
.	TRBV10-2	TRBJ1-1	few	CASSGVAGLNTEAFF	TGCGCCAGCAGTGGGGTGGCCGGTCTGAACACTGAAGCTTTCTTT
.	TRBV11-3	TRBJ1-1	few	CASSFDKSTEAFF	TGTGCCAGCAGCTTTGACAAGAGCACTGAAGCTTTCTTT
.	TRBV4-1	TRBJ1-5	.	CASSQVAGGDKPQHF	TGCGCCAGCAGCCAAGTGGCAGGAGGGGATAAGCCCCAGCATTTT
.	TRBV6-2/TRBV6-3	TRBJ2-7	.	CASSYSRQGNEQYF	TGTGCCAGCAGTTACTCCCGGCAGGGGAACGAGCAGTACTTC
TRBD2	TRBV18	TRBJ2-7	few	CASSPPSGRYEQYF	TGTGCCAGCTCACCTCCCAGCGGGAGATACGAGCAGTACTTC
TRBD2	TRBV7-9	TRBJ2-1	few	CASSLGASGWDEQFF	TGTGCCAGCAGCTTAGGGGCTAGCGGGTGGGATGAGCAGTTCTTC
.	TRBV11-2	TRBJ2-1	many	CASSFRGNYNEQFF	TGTGCCAGCAGCTTCCGCGGCAACTACAATGAGCAGTTCTTC
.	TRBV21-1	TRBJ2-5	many	CASSKESRRKERSQETQYF	TGTGCCAGCAGCAAAGAAAGCAGAAGGAAAGAACGAAGCCAAGAGACCCAGTACTTC
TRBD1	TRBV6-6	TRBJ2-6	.	CASSSRSDRGLGANVLTF	TGTGCCAGCAGTTCCCGCTCGGACAGGGGGCTTGGGGCCAACGTCCTGACTTTC
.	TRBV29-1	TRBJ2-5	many	CSVFGRQGETQYF	TGCAGCGTTTTCGGGAGACAGGGAGAGACCCAGTACTTC
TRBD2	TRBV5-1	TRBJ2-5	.	CASSFASGRAGETQYF	TGCGCCAGCAGCTTTGCTAGCGGGAGGGCCGGGGAGACCCAGTACTTC
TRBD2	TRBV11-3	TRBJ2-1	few	CASSSTRLAGETEQFF	TGTGCCAGCAGCTCCACTAGACTAGCGGGAGAAACTGAGCAGTTCTTC
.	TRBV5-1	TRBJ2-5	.	CASSFTGLDETQYF	TGCGCCAGCAGCTTCACAGGGTTGGACGAGACCCAGTACTTC
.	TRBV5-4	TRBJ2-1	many	CASSILYNEQFF	TGTGCCAGCAGTATCCTTTACAATGAGCAGTTCTTC
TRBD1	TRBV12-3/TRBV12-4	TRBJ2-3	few	CASSGSDRGGDTQYF	TGTGCCAGCAGCGGATCTGACAGGGGCGGCGATACGCAGTATTTT
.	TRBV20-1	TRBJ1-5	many	CSARSGDGSNQPQHF	TGCAGTGCTAGAAGTGGAGACGGGAGCAATCAGCCCCAGCATTTT
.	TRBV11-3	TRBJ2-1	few	CASSLGPVGEQFF	TGTGCCAGCAGCTTAGGGCCGGTTGGTGAGCAGTTCTTC
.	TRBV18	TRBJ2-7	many	CASSSDVYEQYF	TGTGCCAGCTCGTCTGATGTTTACGAGCAGTACTTC
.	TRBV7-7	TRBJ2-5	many	CASSSQQGGETQYF	TGTGCCAGCAGCTCCCAGCAGGGCGGGGAGACCCAGTACTTC
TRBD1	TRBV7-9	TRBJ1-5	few	CASSRTGDNQPQHF	TGTGCCAGCAGCAGAACAGGGGACAATCAGCCCCAGCATTTT
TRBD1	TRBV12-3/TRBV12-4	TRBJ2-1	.	CASSLRQGQEQFF	TGTGCCAGCAGTTTGAGGCAGGGACAGGAGCAGTTCTTC
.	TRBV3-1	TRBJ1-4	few	CASSQLGEKLFF	TGTGCCAGCAGCCAGTTGGGTGAAAAACTGTTTTTT
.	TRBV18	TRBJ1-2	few	CASSQDVAYGYTF	TGTGCCAGCTCCCAGGACGTCGCCTATGGCTACACCTTC
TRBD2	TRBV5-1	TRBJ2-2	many	CASSLSGGDTGELFF	TGCGCCAGCAGCTTGTCCGGGGGGGACACCGGGGAGCTGTTTTTT